Below, 10 T cell receptor beta chains from the same sample are listed, as sequenced in a study of cytomegalovirus exposure and HLA in healthy donors. Vbeta (60) and Jbeta (13) primers were used in the PCR. Sequencing was performed with immunoSEQ multiplex PCR; in TCRdb, only in-frame clones are kept and a portion is missing. This sample has 300,000 or so clones, with roughly 81% found just once. Sample: PBMCs. These TCRs come from a woman aged 40 to 50 in good health and CMV-seropositive.

The V gene is TRBV27, the J gene TRBJ1-5; unclear D gene. CDR3 size: 14 residues. Germline CDR1 reads MNHEY; CDR2 reads SMNVEV (reference sequence). The V gene lost 3 bases and the J gene lost 0 bases, with 6 bases spanning the gap. The CDR3 region has the DNA TGTGCCAGCAGTTTTAGTGGTAGCAATCAGCCCCAGCATTTT. Translated: CASSFSGSNQPQHF.

This clone was seen more than once but under ten times. The gene calls are TRBV7-6 and TRBJ2-1, with a possible D match to TRBD2 (5 bases). V gave up 8 bases and J gave up 3 bases, with 14 bases separating them. The CDR3 loop spans 14 amino acids. Looked up from germline, CDR1 is SGHVS and CDR2 is FNYEAQ. CDR3 sequence (DNA): TGTGCCAGCGCGGGCGGAATTTTCTACAATGAGCAGTTCTTC. Protein product: CASAGGIFYNEQFF.

The sample holds one count of this clone. The rearrangement links TRBV27 to TRBJ2-3, with D unresolved. V dropped 8 bases and J dropped 1 base, with 7 bases sitting between them. CDR3 length: 12 amino acids. In germline, CDR1 is MNHEY, CDR2 SMNVEV (reference sequence). CDR3 protein: CASFERTDTQYF. In nucleotides, the CDR3 is TGTGCCAGCTTCGAGCGCACAGATACGCAGTATTTT.

This rearrangement joins TRBV6-6 to TRBJ2-7; D is ambiguous. V was cut by 5 bases and J by 3 bases, with 5 bases left in between. Germline lookup yields CDR1 MNHNY and CDR2 SVGAGI (reference sequence). This CDR3 has 11 amino acids. The CDR3, as DNA: TGTGCCAGCAGTCCGTACTACGAGCAGTACTTC. Its translation: CASSPYYEQYF.

The J gene is TRBJ2-3, the V gene TRBV30, with 14 bases that match TRBD2. The CDR3 is made up of 17 amino acids. V lost 0 bases and J lost 3; bases outside the gene matches: 5. Germline CDR1 reads GTSNPN; CDR2 reads SVGIG (reference sequence). CDR3 region: CAWSVVRTSGRTDTQYF. CDR3 in DNA: TGTGCCTGGAGTGTGGTTCGGACTAGCGGGAGGACAGATACGCAGTATTTT.

The chain uses TRBV4-1 and TRBJ2-3; 8 positions agree with TRBD2. Germline CDR1 is MGHRA and CDR2 is YSYEKL. CDR3 length equals 17 residues. Trimming took 0 bases from V and 2 from J; bases not matched to a gene: 7. This CDR3 is CASSQESGSTHTDTQYF. In nucleotides, the CDR3 is TGCGCCAGCAGCCAAGAAAGCGGGAGCACACACACAGATACGCAGTATTTT.

J is TRBJ2-2 and V is TRBV29-1; 7 bases are shared with TRBD1. Germline lookup yields CDR1 SQVTM and CDR2 ANQGSEA. This CDR3 has 15 amino acids. V gave up 4 bases and J gave up 1 base; unmatched junction bases: 6. DNA for the CDR3: TGCAGCGTTGGTACGGGACAGATGAACACCGGGGAGCTGTTTTTT. The encoded protein is CSVGTGQMNTGELFF.

J is TRBJ2-3 and V is TRBV5-4, with D unclear. The CDR3 is 15 amino acids. V was clipped by 0 bases and J by 1 base, with 9 bases between them. CDR1 is SGHNT, CDR2 YYREEE, per germline (reference sequence). The CDR3 coding sequence is TGTGCCAGCAGCTTGGGTAGCCAACGCACAGATACGCAGTATTTT. This encodes CASSLGSQRTDTQYF. The full variable domain, in which reference TRBV5-4 and TRBJ2-3 provide the parts outside the CDR3, is ETGVTQSPTHLIKTRGQQVTLRCSSQSGHNTVSWYQQALGQGPQFIFQYYREEENGRGNFPPRFSGLQFPNYSSELNVNALELDDSALYLCASSLGSQRTDTQYFGPGTRLTVL.

The chain has TRBV11-2 and TRBJ2-1, with 11 nucleotides matching TRBD2. CDR3 length equals 14 residues. The ends lost 5 bases at V and 10 bases at J; junction bases unmatched: 7. The germline V gene has CDR1 SGHAT and CDR2 FQNNGV. CDR3 region: CASSVTSGRGEQFF. CDR3 bases: TGTGCCAGCAGCGTTACTAGCGGGAGAGGGGAGCAGTTCTTC.

The chain recombines TRBV19 with TRBJ2-7, with a tentative D call TRBD2 (5 bases). The CDR3 sequence is 14 residues long. The V end lost 9 bases, the J end lost 0 bases, and 15 bases lay between the germline ends. The germline V gene encodes CDR1 LNHDA and CDR2 SQIVND (reference sequence). CDR3 nucleotide sequence: TGTGCCAGCCGCCGGAGGACCATCTCCTACGAGCAGTACTTC. It codes for CASRRRTISYEQYF.